The source of this T cell receptor (beta chain) is a study of response to subunit inactivated influenza vaccine. The CDR3 sequence is 16 residues long. J lost 5 bases, V lost 8 bases, and 12 bases had no gene match. TCRdb re-called the RT-PCR reads through MiXCR, storing one row per CDR3 protein. There are hundreds of thousands of distinct CDR3 sequences in the sample; 6% to 9% occur only once, and 13% lies in the top ten. Worth noting for this clonotype: Its antigen is still unknown.

Overall study findings and caveats: The authors put forward the suggestion that each seasonal influenza vaccination may bring in only a limited number of new T cells.

This sequence joins TRBV12-3 or TRBV12-4 and TRBJ1-1; 12 nucleotides line up with TRBD1. The sequence derives from a man between 50 and 69 years old who received an inactivated influenza vaccine. Sequenced here: PBMCs from blood, sampled roughly 24 months after vaccination. CDR3 DNA: TGTGCCAGCCATGCCCGGGGACAGGGGGCAAGGACTGAAGCTTTCTTT. As protein: CASHARGQGARTEAFF.